Each of the 22 T cell receptor beta chains below was sequenced from the same sample in a study of cytomegalovirus exposure and HLA in healthy donors. The PCR contained 60 Vbeta and 13 Jbeta primers. TCRdb's copy holds only in-frame clones and misses some; the assay was immunoSEQ multiplex PCR. The sample includes over 150,000 clones, around 70% seen only once; the top ten take 2.1%. The sample taken for sequencing was PBMCs. These receptors were collected from a man aged 25 to 40 in good health and CMV-seronegative.

V is TRBV25-1 and J is TRBJ2-3, with TRBD2 identical over 10 bases. CDR3 length: 15 residues. Germline V gives CDR1 MGHDK, CDR2 SYGVNS. Trimming at V came to 3 bases and at J to 7 bases, leaving 7 bases not matched to a gene. Here the CDR3 DNA reads TGTGCCAGCAGTGAGCTTAGCGGGGGGTCCAATACGCAGTATTTT. Protein product: CASSELSGGSNTQYF.

In its sample, this clone was seen a few times. The rearrangement uses TRBV25-1 and TRBJ2-7, with D unclear. The length of the CDR3 is 13 residues. The germline gives CDR1 MGHDK, CDR2 SYGVNS. V was cut by 4 bases and J by 2 bases, with 9 bases left in between. The CDR3 DNA is TGTGCCAGCAGTGGTGGCGGAACCTACGAGCAGTACTTC. Translating gives CASSGGGTYEQYF.

The rearrangement joins TRBV19 to TRBJ1-5, with a weak D call TRBD1 (5 bases). This CDR3 region has 14 residues. V was trimmed by 8 bases and J by 1 base, leaving 12 bases between them. Germline CDR1 reads LNHDA; CDR2 reads SQIVND (reference sequence). The CDR3 DNA sequence: TGTGCCAGTGCGTCCGGGGGGAGCAATCAGCCCCAGCATTTT. Its translation is CASASGGSNQPQHF.

Note on this clone: One junction end does not reproduce the germline sequence, and a read error may be involved. The chain recombines TRBV18 with TRBJ2-1; weak D call: TRBD1 (5 bases). This CDR3 contains 13 residues. Germline CDR1 and CDR2: KGHSH and LQKENI. In nucleotides, the CDR3 is TGTGTCAGCTCACCAGCCAGGGACAATGAGCAGTTCTTC. Its protein is CVSSPARDNEQFF.

This chain links TRBV5-1 with TRBJ1-3; 10 nucleotides align to TRBD1. The germline V gene has CDR1 SGHRS and CDR2 YFSETQ. V lost 8 bases and J lost 4; bases outside the gene matches: 12. The CDR3 is made up of 16 amino acids. The DNA of the CDR3 is TGCGCCAGTAAAGATCTGGGGACAGGGGACGGAAACACCATATATTTT. Translated: CASKDLGTGDGNTIYF.

This chain links TRBV4-1 with TRBJ2-3; D gene uncertain. Trimming left V 1 base short and J 1 base short, with 3 bases between. CDR3 length: 13 amino acids. Germline V gene lookup returns CDR1 MGHRA and CDR2 YSYEKL. The CDR3 region is CASSQAGTDTQYF. Written as DNA, the CDR3 is TGCGCCAGCAGCCAAGCGGGCACAGATACGCAGTATTTT.

The V and J genes are TRBV9 and TRBJ2-3, with a weak D call TRBD2 (5 bases). Germline CDR1 reads SGDLS; CDR2 reads YYNGEE. The CDR3 contains 15 residues. Trimming cost V 0 bases and J 0 bases, with 8 bases left between them. The CDR3 DNA sequence: TGTGCCAGCAGCGTAGGGGAGCCAAGCACAGATACGCAGTATTTT. Translated: CASSVGEPSTDTQYF. Filled out from reference TRBV9 and TRBJ2-3, the complete variable domain reads DSGVTQTPKHLITATGQRVTLRCSPRSGDLSVYWYQQSLDQGLQFLIQYYNGEERAKGNILERFSAQQFPDLHSELNLSSLELGDSALYFCASSVGEPSTDTQYFGPGTRLTVL.

J is TRBJ1-1 and V is TRBV5-4; 9 bases match TRBD1. Germline trimming cut 4 bases from V and 7 bases from J; bases unmatched to any gene: 8. The germline V gene encodes CDR1 SGHNT and CDR2 YYREEE (reference sequence). This CDR3 is 14 amino acids long. The CDR3: CASSPGQGVSEAFF. In DNA form, the CDR3 reads TGTGCCAGCAGCCCGGGACAGGGAGTAAGTGAAGCTTTCTTT.

The chain employs TRBV5-1 and TRBJ1-2, with TRBD1 as a possible D gene (5 bases). This CDR3 is 14 amino acids long. CDR1 is SGHRS, CDR2 YFSETQ, per germline. Trimming stripped 0 bases from V and 5 bases from J, with 11 bases between. The CDR3 sequence: CASSLESGEYGYTF. In nucleotides, the CDR3 is TGCGCCAGCAGCTTGGAATCGGGGGAATATGGCTACACCTTC.

The chain employs TRBV11-2 and TRBJ2-7, with D perhaps TRBD2 (6 bases). V lost 1 base and J lost 1, with 8 bases in between. Per germline, CDR1 SGHAT and CDR2 FQNNGV. The CDR3 length is 14 residues. The CDR3 DNA reads as TGTGCCAGCAGCTTAGGCGGGGCTTCCTACGAGCAGTACTTC. It yields the protein CASSLGGASYEQYF.

This clone was found once. The rearrangement joins TRBV27 to TRBJ1-1; unclear D gene. Germline CDR1 and CDR2: MNHEY and SMNVEV (reference sequence). Between the trimmed V and J ends, which lost 0 bases and 4 bases, there was a span of 6 bases. The CDR3 consists of 13 residues. CDR3 loop: CASSLSRATEAFF. The CDR3 DNA reads as TGTGCCAGCAGTTTATCGCGTGCCACTGAAGCTTTCTTT.

The J gene is TRBJ2-7, the V gene TRBV5-1, with no clear D. The V gene's germline CDR1 is SGHRS and CDR2 YFSETQ. The V gene lost 4 bases and the J gene lost 5 bases, with 10 bases spanning the gap. This CDR3 is 12 amino acids long. CDR3 sequence (DNA): TGCGCCAGCAGCCTAAAGGCGGACGAGCAGTACTTC. This translates into CASSLKADEQYF.

The V gene is TRBV7-2, the J gene TRBJ2-7; 13 positions agree with TRBD2. The trim removed 1 base at V and 5 bases at J, leaving 5 bases unmatched. The CDR3 loop spans 16 amino acids. Germline V gives CDR1 SGHTA, CDR2 FQGNSA. The CDR3 region is CASSLGLLAGGHEQYF. The CDR3 DNA follows: TGTGCCAGCAGCTTAGGCCTACTAGCGGGGGGGCACGAGCAGTACTTC.

This rearrangement joins TRBV19 to TRBJ1-2; D unresolved. V lost 11 bases and J lost 4, with 20 bases in between. The CDR3 is 14 amino acids. Germline lookup yields CDR1 LNHDA and CDR2 SQIVND (reference sequence). For the CDR3, the DNA is TGTGCCGCCGGGCTTGGAGGCGTGCTCTATGGCTACACCTTC. Its protein product is CAAGLGGVLYGYTF.

The rearrangement joins TRBV6-6 to TRBJ2-3, with a tentative D call TRBD2 (5 bases). Trimming pared 2 bases from V and 2 bases from J, leaving 14 bases between. The CDR3 contains 16 residues. Per germline, CDR1 MNHNY and CDR2 SVGAGI (reference sequence). The CDR3 protein is CASSYAREQTTDTQYF. Here the CDR3 DNA reads TGTGCCAGCAGTTACGCTAGGGAGCAGACCACAGATACGCAGTATTTT.

The chain is built from TRBV11-2 and TRBJ1-2, with TRBD1 identical over 7 bases. The CDR3 is 13 residues long. Looked up from germline, CDR1 is SGHAT and CDR2 is FQNNGV. J lost 5 bases, V lost 4 bases, and 4 bases had no gene match. The CDR3 nucleotides read TGTGCCAGCAGCTCCACAGGGGCTTATGGCTACACCTTC. Its translation is CASSSTGAYGYTF. The full variable domain, with the rest looked up from reference TRBV11-2 and TRBJ1-2, is EAGVAQSPRYKIIEKRQSVAFWCNPISGHATLYWYQQILGQGPKLLIQFQNNGVVDDSQLPKDRFSAERLKGVDSTLKIQPAKLEDSAVYLCASSSTGAYGYTFGSGTRLTVV.

This clone was picked up a small number of times. The V and J genes are TRBV2 and TRBJ2-3, with D unresolved. V dropped 4 bases and J dropped 8 bases, with 10 bases sitting between them. This CDR3 spans 12 amino acids. CDR1 is SNHLY, CDR2 FYNNEI, per germline. The CDR3 protein is CASSGTAGTQYF. The DNA of the CDR3 is TGTGCCAGCAGTGGCACCGCCGGTACGCAGTATTTT. Filled out from reference TRBV2 and TRBJ2-3, the complete variable domain reads EPEVTQTPSHQVTQMGQEVILRCVPISNHLYFYWYRQILGQKVEFLVSFYNNEISEKSEIFDDQFSVERPDGSNFTLKIRSTKLEDSAMYFCASSGTAGTQYFGPGTRLTVL.

The chain employs TRBV6-5 and TRBJ2-7; 8 bases line up with TRBD1. Germline V gene sequence: CDR1 MNHEY, CDR2 SVGAGI. With 6 bases clipped from V and 12 bases from J, the junction kept 19 bases outside the gene matches. This CDR3 is 15 amino acids long. CDR3 loop: CASSTTTGVGSESYF. The CDR3 DNA sequence: TGTGCCAGCAGCACCACGACAGGGGTTGGTTCGGAGTCGTACTTC.

Concerning this clone itself: One end of the junction varies from germline; a read error may be responsible. The sample has other DNA sequences that encode this CDR3 too. The J gene is TRBJ1-2, the V gene TRBV5-4; tentatively, D is TRBD1 (5 bases). Germline-derived CDR1 and CDR2 are SGHNT and YYREEE (reference sequence). This CDR3 is built from 14 residues. CDR3 protein: CASSLGGSNYGYPF. Here the CDR3 DNA reads TGTGCCAGCAGCTTGGGGGGCAGTAACTATGGCTACCCCTTC.

A word on this clone: The germline gene is not matched at one end of the junction; a read error may be the cause. This chain connects TRBV7-9 to TRBJ1-5; D is uncertain. Per germline, CDR1 SEHNR and CDR2 FQNEAQ (reference sequence). The CDR3 has 17 amino acids. CDR3 sequence: CSSSLDLRGDGNQPQHF. The CDR3 DNA follows: TGTTCCAGCAGCTTAGACCTTCGGGGAGATGGCAATCAGCCCCAGCATTTT.

Comments on this clone: This could be a read error, since a much larger clone is one nucleotide away. This sample also contains other DNA sequences that code for the same CDR3. The chain is built from TRBV9 and TRBJ2-1; 7 bases fit TRBD2. This CDR3 is built from 13 residues. The ends lost 3 bases at V and 3 bases at J; junction bases unmatched: 0. Germline V lookup: CDR1 SGDLS, CDR2 YYNGEE. CDR3 bases: TGTGCCAGCAGCGGGGGGGGCTACAATGAGCAGTTCTTC. Translating gives CASSGGGYNEQFF.

The CDR3, as DNA: TGTGCCAGCAGCCAAGGGGTGGAGGAAAAACTGTTTTTT. Protein: CASSQGVEEKLFF. The V gene is TRBV14, the J gene TRBJ1-4, with D hard to call. The length of the CDR3 is 13 residues. Per the germline V gene, CDR1 is SGHDN and CDR2 is FVKESK. The germline V and J ends were trimmed by 1 base and 8 bases, with 8 bases remaining between them.